The 5 T cell receptor beta chains below all came from one sample that was sequenced in a study of T cell changes during pregnancy in multiple sclerosis. Some clones are missing from TCRdb's copy, which holds only in-frame ones; the method was immunoSEQ multiplex PCR. The sample comprises tens of thousands of clones, 80% to 90% of which are singletons, and under 1.4% rests with the top ten. The sample here was CD4+ T cells from peripheral blood mononuclear cells, taken in the first trimester of pregnancy. The origin of the receptors is a female donor in good health, enrolled as a control in a pregnancy study.

This clone has more than one count but fewer than ten. The chain has TRBV5-1 and TRBJ1-1; D is uncertain. Germline loops: CDR1 SGHRS, CDR2 YFSETQ. Deletions cut 5 bases from V and 1 base from J, with 6 bases between. CDR3 length equals 12 residues. CDR3 nucleotide sequence: TGCGCCAGCAGTCTTAAGAACACTGAAGCTTTCTTT. It encodes CASSLKNTEAFF.

V and J are TRBV27 and TRBJ2-3; D is perhaps TRBD1 (5 bases). The CDR3 runs 15 residues. V lost 6 bases and J 6 bases, leaving 19 bases between the germline ends. Germline V gives CDR1 MNHEY, CDR2 SMNVEV (reference sequence). CDR3 nucleotides: TGTGCCAGCAGACGTAAGATAGGGGCCGGGGATACGCAGTATTTT. This gives the protein CASRRKIGAGDTQYF.

This clone was recorded once. The rearrangement links TRBV6-1 to TRBJ1-5; 7 nucleotides line up with TRBD1. V was clipped by 3 bases and J by 0 bases; unmatched bases: 5. The CDR3 extends over 16 amino acids. Germline V lookup: CDR1 MNHNS, CDR2 SASEGT. The CDR3 spells CASSEFGTASNQPQHF. The CDR3 bases are TGTGCCAGCAGTGAGTTTGGGACAGCTAGCAATCAGCCCCAGCATTTT.

The chain joins TRBV7-2 to TRBJ2-5; TRBD1 agrees at 8 bases. Unmatched junction bases numbered 6, after V lost 1 base and J lost 5 bases. Germline V lookup: CDR1 SGHTA, CDR2 FQGNSA. The CDR3 sequence is 15 residues long. CDR3 nucleotide sequence: TGTGCCAGCAGCTTAGGGGCAGGGGGCGGGGAGACCCAGTACTTC. It yields the protein CASSLGAGGGETQYF.

The genes are TRBV4-1 and TRBJ2-3; TRBD2 is a possible D gene (5 bases). Germline CDR1 is MGHRA and CDR2 is YSYEKL. This CDR3 spans 15 amino acids. The V end lost 2 bases, the J end lost 2 bases, and 11 bases lay between the germline ends. CDR3 sequence (DNA): TGCGCCAGCAGCCAACGGCTAGCAAACACAGATACGCAGTATTTT. Its protein product is CASSQRLANTDTQYF.